This T cell receptor beta chain was identified in a study of blood T cell repertoires in COVID-19. Individuals aged about 18 to 90 years were recruited from approximately 22 US areas. Assay used: immunoSEQ multiplex PCR; TCRdb lists only in-frame clones, some missing. The table lists approximately 200,000 clones, around 91% of them singletons. After removal of 1 base from V and 6 bases from J, the junction contained 8 bases not matched to a gene. The CDR3 spans 15 residues. CDR1 is SGHTA and CDR2 is FQGNSA in the germline V gene. The clonotype comes from a young woman in a cohort exposed to, infected with or recovered from COVID-19 (not recorded which). Sample: PBMCs or T cells enriched from blood (not recorded which). The V and J genes are TRBV7-2 and TRBJ2-7; 8 bases are a match to TRBD1. The CDR3 DNA follows: TGTGCCAGCAGCTTAGGAGGACAGGGTCGTCGCGAGCAGTACTTC. Its protein is CASSLGGQGRREQYF. Full variable domain (missing parts from reference TRBV7-2 and TRBJ2-7): GAGVSQSPSNKVTEKGKDVELRCDPISGHTALYWYRQSLGQGLEFLIYFQGNSAPDKSGLPSDRFSAERTGGSVSTLTIQRTQQEDSAVYLCASSLGGQGRREQYFGPGTRLTVT.